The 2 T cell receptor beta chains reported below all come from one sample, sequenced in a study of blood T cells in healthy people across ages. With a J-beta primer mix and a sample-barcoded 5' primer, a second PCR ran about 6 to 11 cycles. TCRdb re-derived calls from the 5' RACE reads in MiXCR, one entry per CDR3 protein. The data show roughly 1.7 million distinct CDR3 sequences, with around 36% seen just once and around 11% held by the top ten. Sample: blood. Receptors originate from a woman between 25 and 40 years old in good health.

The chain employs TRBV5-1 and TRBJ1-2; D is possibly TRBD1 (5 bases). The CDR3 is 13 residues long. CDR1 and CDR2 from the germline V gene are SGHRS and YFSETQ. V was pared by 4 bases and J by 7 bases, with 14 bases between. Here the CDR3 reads CASSPDMIPGYTF. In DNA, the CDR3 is TGCGCCAGCAGCCCGGACATGATCCCTGGCTACACCTTC.

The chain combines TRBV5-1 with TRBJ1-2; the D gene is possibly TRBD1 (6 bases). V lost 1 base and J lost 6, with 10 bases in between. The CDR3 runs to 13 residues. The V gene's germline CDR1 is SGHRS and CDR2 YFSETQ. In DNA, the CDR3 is TGCGCCAGCAGCTTGCTACAGGGCCATGGCTACACCTTC. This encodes CASSLLQGHGYTF. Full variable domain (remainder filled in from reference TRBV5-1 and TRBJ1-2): KAGVTQTPRYLIKTRGQQVTLSCSPISGHRSVSWYQQTPGQGLQFLFEYFSETQRNKGNFPGRFSGRQFSNSRSEMNVSTLELGDSALYLCASSLLQGHGYTFGSGTRLTVV.